These 4 T cell receptor beta chains came from one sample sequenced in a study of T-cell memory formation after mild COVID-19. TCRdb re-called the 5' RACE reads through MiXCR, storing one row per CDR3 protein. Found here are about 540,000 distinct CDR3 sequences, roughly 20% of them singletons; the top ten hold around 13%. Sequenced material: PBMCs or a T cell subset sorted from them (not recorded which). The source is an adult woman who had mild COVID-19 (a few samples of this study predate the infection). Cell type and time point are not known.

The chain has TRBV29-1 and TRBJ1-1; 7 nucleotides match TRBD1. The CDR3 runs to 14 residues. The germline CDR1 and CDR2 sequences are SQVTM and ANQGSEA. Trimming cost V 7 bases and J 3 bases; bases outside gene matches: 11. The CDR3 region has the DNA TGCAGCGCGGACAGAACAGGGGACTACACTGAAGCTTTCTTT. Translation: CSADRTGDYTEAFF.

The rearrangement links TRBV11-3 to TRBJ1-1; unclear D gene. Trimming removed 5 bases at V and 7 bases at J, with 11 bases between. Germline assignment: CDR1 SGHNT and CDR2 YENEEA. This CDR3 is built from 12 residues. In DNA form, the CDR3 reads TGTGCCAGCAGCCATTACAGTTATGAAGCTTTCTTT. Its translation is CASSHYSYEAFF.

This clonotype came up many times. The chain uses TRBV18 and TRBJ2-5; tentative D call: TRBD1 (6 bases). Germline V lookup: CDR1 KGHSH, CDR2 LQKENI. CDR3 length equals 13 residues. The V end lost 3 bases, the J end lost 4 bases, and 9 bases lay between the germline ends. CDR3 residues: CASSPGQRETQYF. The CDR3 bases are TGTGCCAGCTCACCGGGACAAAGAGAGACCCAGTACTTC.

V is TRBV7-8 and J is TRBJ2-3; 9 positions agree with TRBD2. V was clipped by 5 bases and J by 2 bases; unmatched bases: 8. Germline V CDR1 and CDR2: SGHVS, FQNEAQ. The CDR3 extends over 16 amino acids. The CDR3 sequence is CASSRVAGGITDTQYF. The CDR3 DNA sequence: TGTGCCAGCAGCAGGGTCGCGGGGGGGATCACAGATACGCAGTATTTT.